Here is one T cell receptor (beta chain) with its context. The target antigen is unknown. The sample originates from a study of CD8 T cells in ankylosing spondylitis. Whole-study findings and limits: Clones tied to disease were said to be significantly enriched in matched ankylosing spondylitis synovial fluid. Clones linked to disease, bearing a CD8+ phenotype, were relatively rare in peripheral blood. Blood of patients with ankylosing spondylitis appeared to be characterized by a TCR beta motif of eight highly homologous variants.

This CDR3 has 17 amino acids. The germline V gene has CDR1 SGHTA and CDR2 FQGNSA. The V segment lost 3 bases and the J segment 6 bases; nucleotides outside the gene matches: 8. TCRdb reprocessed the 5' RACE reads with MiXCR, giving one entry per CDR3 protein. The sample holds about 840,000 distinct CDR3 sequences; about 11% are singletons and the top ten take roughly 0.51%. Material: blood, either unsorted or a sorted T cell fraction (not recorded which). This clonotype was sampled from a male donor with ankylosing spondylitis. V usage is TRBV7-2 and J usage is TRBJ2-2; 12 bases are shared with TRBD2. The CDR3 reads CASSFPPGTSGSGELFF. CDR3 bases: TGTGCCAGCAGCTTCCCCCCCGGGACTAGCGGGTCCGGGGAGCTGTTTTTT.